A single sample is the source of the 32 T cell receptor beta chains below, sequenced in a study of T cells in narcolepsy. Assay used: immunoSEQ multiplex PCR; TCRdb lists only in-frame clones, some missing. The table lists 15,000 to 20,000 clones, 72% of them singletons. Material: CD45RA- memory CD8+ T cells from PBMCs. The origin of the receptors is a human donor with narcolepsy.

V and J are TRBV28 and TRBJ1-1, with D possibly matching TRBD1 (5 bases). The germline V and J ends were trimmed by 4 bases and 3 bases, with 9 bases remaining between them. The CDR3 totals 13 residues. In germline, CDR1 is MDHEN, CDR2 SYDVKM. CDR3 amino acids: CASSWRGYTEAFF. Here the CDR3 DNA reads TGTGCCAGCAGTTGGCGGGGGTACACTGAAGCTTTCTTT.

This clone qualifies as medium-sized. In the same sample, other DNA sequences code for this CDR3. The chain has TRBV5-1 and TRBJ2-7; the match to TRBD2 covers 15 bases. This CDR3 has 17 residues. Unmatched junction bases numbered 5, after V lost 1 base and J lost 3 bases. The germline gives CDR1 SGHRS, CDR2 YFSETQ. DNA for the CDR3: TGCGCCAGCAGCTTGAGGGGACTAGCGGGAGGAAGCTACGAGCAGTACTTC. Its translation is CASSLRGLAGGSYEQYF.

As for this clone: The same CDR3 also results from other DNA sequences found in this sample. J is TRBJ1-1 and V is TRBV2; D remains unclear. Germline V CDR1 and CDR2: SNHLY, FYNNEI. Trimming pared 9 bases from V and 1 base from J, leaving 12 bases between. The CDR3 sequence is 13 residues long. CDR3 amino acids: CASTRGENTEAFF. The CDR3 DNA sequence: TGTGCCAGTACCCGGGGAGAGAACACTGAAGCTTTCTTT.

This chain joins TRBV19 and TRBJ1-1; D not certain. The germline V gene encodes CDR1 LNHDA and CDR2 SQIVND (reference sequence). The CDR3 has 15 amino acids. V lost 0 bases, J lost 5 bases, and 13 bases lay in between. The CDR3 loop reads CASSIDPGMRTEAFF. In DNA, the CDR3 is TGTGCCAGTAGTATAGATCCGGGGATGAGGACTGAAGCTTTCTTT.

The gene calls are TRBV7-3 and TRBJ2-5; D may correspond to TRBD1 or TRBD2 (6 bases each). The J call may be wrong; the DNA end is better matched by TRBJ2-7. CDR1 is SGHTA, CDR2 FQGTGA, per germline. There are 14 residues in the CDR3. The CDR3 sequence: CASSRGPSSYEQYF. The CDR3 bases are TGTGCCAGCAGCCGGGGGCCCTCTTCCTACGAGCAGTACTTC.

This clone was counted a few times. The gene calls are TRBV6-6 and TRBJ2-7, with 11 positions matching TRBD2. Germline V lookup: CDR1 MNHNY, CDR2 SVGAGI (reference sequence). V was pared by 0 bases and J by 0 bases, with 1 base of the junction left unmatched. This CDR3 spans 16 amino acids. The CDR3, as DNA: TGTGCCAGCAGTTACTCTACTAGCGGGGGCTCCTACGAGCAGTACTTC. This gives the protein CASSYSTSGGSYEQYF.

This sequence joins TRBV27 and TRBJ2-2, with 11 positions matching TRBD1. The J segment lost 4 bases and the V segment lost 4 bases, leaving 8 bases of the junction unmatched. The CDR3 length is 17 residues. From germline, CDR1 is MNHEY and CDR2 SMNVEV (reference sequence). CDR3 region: CASSSLRTGGFTGELFF. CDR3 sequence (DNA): TGTGCCAGCAGTTCTCTCCGGACAGGGGGCTTCACCGGGGAGCTGTTTTTT.

CDR3 nucleotides: TGTGCCAGCCACCAGCGGGGGCAAGAGACCCAGTACTTC. Translation: CASHQRGQETQYF. This chain uses TRBV21-1 with TRBJ2-5; the table's D call TRBD2 went unverified against the DNA. TRBV21-1 is a known pseudogene. This CDR3 has 13 residues.

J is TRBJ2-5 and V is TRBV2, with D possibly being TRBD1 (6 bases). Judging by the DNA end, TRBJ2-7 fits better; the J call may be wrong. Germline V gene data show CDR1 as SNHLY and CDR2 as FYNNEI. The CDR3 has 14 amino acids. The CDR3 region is CASSELGQNNEQYF. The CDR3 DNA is TGTGCCAGCAGTGAGTTAGGACAGAACAACGAGCAGTACTTC.

Here the CDR3 reads CASSLVAENTEAFF. Here the CDR3 DNA reads TGTGCCAGCAGCTTAGTCGCAGAGAACACTGAAGCTTTCTTT. The chain carries TRBV9 and TRBJ1-1; D is ambiguous. The CDR3 spans 14 residues. Looked up from germline, CDR1 is SGDLS and CDR2 is YYNGEE. V gave up 4 bases and J gave up 1 base, with 11 bases separating them.

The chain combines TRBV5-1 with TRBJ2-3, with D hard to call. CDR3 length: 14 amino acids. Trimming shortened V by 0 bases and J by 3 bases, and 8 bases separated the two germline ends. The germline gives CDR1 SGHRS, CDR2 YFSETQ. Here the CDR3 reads CASSLGRQTDTQYF. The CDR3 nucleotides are TGCGCCAGCAGCTTGGGAAGGCAGACAGATACGCAGTATTTT.

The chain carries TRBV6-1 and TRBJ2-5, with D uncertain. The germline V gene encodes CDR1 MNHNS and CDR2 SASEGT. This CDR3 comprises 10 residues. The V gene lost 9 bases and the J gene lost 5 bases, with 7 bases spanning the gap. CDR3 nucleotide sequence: TGTGCCAGTATCTATGAGACCCAGTACTTC. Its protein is CASIYETQYF.

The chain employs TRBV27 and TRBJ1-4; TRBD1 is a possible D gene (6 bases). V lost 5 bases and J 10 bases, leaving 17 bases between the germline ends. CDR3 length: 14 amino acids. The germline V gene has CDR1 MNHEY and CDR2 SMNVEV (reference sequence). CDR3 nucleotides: TGTGCCAGCAGTCTAGTGGTTGGGGGGCGAAAACTGTTTTTT. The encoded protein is CASSLVVGGRKLFF.

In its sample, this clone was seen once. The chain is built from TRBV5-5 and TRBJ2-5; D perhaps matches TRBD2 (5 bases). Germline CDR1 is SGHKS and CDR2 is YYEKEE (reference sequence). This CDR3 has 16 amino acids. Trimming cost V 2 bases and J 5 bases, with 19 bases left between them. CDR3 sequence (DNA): TGTGCCAGCAGCTTAAGCGGTAATCATATGATGGAGACCCAGTACTTC. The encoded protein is CASSLSGNHMMETQYF.

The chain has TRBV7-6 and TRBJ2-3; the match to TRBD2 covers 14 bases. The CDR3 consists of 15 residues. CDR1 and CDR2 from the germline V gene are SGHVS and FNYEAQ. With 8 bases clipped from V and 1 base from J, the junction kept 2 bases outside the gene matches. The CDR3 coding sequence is TGTGCCAGCCTGGGACTAGCGGGAGGCACAGATACGCAGTATTTT. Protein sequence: CASLGLAGGTDTQYF.

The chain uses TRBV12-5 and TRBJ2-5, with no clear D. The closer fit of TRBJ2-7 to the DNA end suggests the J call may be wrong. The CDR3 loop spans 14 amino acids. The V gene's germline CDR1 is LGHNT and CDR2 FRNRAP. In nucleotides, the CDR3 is TGTGCTAGTGGTTTGGGGCTAGTCTCCTACGAGCAGTACTTC. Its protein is CASGLGLVSYEQYF.

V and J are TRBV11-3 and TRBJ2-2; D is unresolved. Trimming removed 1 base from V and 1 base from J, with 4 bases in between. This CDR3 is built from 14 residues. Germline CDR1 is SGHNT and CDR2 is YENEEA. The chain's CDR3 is CASSLARNTGELFF. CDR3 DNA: TGTGCCAGCAGCTTAGCGCGGAACACCGGGGAGCTGTTTTTT.

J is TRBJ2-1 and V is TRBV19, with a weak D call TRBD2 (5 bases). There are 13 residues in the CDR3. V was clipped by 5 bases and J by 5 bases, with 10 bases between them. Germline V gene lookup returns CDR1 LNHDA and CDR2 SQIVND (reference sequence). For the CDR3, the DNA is TGTGCCAGTAGTTCGGGGAAGCACAATGAGCAGTTCTTC. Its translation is CASSSGKHNEQFF.

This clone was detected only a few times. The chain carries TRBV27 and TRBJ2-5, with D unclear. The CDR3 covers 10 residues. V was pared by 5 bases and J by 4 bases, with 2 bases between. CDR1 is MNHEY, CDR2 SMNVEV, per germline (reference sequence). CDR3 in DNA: TGTGCCAGCAGTCCAGAGACCCAGTACTTC. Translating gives CASSPETQYF.

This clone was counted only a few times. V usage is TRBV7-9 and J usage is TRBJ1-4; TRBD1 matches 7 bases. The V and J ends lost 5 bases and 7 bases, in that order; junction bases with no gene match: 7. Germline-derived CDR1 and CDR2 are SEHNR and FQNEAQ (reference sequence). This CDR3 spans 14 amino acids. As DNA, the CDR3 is TGTGCCAGCAGCCAAGGGGGCGCGGGTGAAAAACTGTTTTTT. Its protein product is CASSQGGAGEKLFF.

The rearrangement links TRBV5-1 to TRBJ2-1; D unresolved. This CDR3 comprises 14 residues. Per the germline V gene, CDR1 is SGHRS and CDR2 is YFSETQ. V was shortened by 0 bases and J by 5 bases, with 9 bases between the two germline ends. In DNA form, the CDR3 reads TGCGCCAGCAGCTTGGGTGGGCCAAACAATGAGCAGTTCTTC. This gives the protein CASSLGGPNNEQFF.

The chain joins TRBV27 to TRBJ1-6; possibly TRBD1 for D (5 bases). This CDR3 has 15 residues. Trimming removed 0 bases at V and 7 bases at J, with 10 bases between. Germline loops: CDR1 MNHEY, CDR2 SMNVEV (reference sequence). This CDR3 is CASSLSGTSNSPLHF. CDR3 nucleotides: TGTGCCAGCAGTTTATCGGGGACCTCAAATTCACCCCTCCACTTT.

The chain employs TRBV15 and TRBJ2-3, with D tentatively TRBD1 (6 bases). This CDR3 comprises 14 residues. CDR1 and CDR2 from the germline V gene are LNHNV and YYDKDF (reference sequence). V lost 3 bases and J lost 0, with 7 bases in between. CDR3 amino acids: CATSSRGSTDTQYF. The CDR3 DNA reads TGTGCCACCAGCAGCAGGGGAAGCACAGATACGCAGTATTTT.

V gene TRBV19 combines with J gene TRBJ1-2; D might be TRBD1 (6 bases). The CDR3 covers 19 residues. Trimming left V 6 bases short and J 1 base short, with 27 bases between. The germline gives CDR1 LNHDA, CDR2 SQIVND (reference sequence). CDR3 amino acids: CASSPITGSLSVGNYGYTF. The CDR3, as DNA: TGTGCCAGTAGCCCAATAACAGGGAGTTTATCGGTCGGTAACTATGGCTACACCTTC.

The CDR3 region is CASQDRGYYEQYF. In DNA form, the CDR3 reads TGTGCCAGCCAGGACAGGGGGTACTACGAGCAGTACTTC. The chain recombines TRBV6-1 with TRBJ2-7; 10 bases agree with TRBD1. This CDR3 comprises 13 residues. V trimming: 8 bases; J trimming: 3 bases; junction bases outside the gene matches: 4. The germline CDR1 and CDR2 sequences are MNHNS and SASEGT.

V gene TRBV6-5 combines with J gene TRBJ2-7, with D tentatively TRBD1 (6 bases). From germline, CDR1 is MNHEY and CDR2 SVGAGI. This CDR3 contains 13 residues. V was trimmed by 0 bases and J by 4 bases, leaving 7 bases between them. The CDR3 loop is CASSYSGAYEQYF. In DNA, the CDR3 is TGTGCCAGCAGTTACTCGGGGGCTTACGAGCAGTACTTC.

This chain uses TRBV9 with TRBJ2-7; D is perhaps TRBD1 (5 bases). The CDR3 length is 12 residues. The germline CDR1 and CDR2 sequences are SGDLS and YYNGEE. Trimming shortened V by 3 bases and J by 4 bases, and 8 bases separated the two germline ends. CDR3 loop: CASSGQSYEQYF. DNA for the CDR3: TGTGCCAGCAGCGGACAGTCATACGAGCAGTACTTC.

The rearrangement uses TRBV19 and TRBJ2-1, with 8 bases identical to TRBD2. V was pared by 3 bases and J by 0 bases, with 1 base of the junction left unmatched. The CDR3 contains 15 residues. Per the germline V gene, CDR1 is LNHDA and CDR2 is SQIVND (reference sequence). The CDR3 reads CASSIAGGSYNEQFF. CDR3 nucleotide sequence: TGTGCCAGTAGTATTGCGGGGGGCTCCTACAATGAGCAGTTCTTC.

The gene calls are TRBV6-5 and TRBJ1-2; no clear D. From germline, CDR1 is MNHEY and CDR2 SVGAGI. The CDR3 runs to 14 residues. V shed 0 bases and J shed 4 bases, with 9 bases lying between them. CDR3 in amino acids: CASSYSGQTYGYTF. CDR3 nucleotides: TGTGCCAGCAGTTACTCCGGGCAGACCTATGGCTACACCTTC.

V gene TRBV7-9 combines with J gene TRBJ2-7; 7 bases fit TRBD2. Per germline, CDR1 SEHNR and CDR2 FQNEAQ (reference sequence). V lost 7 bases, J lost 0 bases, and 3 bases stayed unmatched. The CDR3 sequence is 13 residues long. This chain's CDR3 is CASIWEGSYEQYF. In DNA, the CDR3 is TGTGCCAGCATTTGGGAGGGCTCCTACGAGCAGTACTTC.

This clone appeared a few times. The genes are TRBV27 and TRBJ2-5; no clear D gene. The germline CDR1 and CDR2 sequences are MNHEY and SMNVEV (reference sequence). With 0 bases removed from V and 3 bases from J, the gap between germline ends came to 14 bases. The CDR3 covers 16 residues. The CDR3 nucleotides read TGTGCCAGCAGTTTATCGGCTTGGGTGGCGAAAGAGACCCAGTACTTC. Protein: CASSLSAWVAKETQYF.

CDR3 DNA sequence: TGTGCCAGCAGCGGAGAGGGGGACCCATCCTACGAGCAGTACTTC. It is translated as CASSGEGDPSYEQYF. This chain connects TRBV5-6 to TRBJ2-5; D is possibly TRBD1 (6 bases). The J call may be incorrect, as the DNA end agrees better with TRBJ2-7. Germline V gene sequence: CDR1 SGHDT, CDR2 YYEEEE. This CDR3 is built from 15 residues.